The 10 T cell receptor beta chains below all came from one sample that was sequenced in a study of blood T cell repertoires in COVID-19. Only in-frame clones appear in the TCRdb table, and some are missing; sequencing was by immunoSEQ multiplex PCR. The sample includes approximately 82,000 clones, roughly 78% of them seen just once. Sequencing input: peripheral blood. The origin of the receptors is a man in his fifties or sixties with active or convalescent COVID-19.

There are a few counts of this clone. The chain employs TRBV6-1 and TRBJ1-4; 7 nucleotides align to TRBD1. Trimming took 1 base from V and 8 from J; bases not matched to a gene: 7. Germline loops: CDR1 MNHNS, CDR2 SASEGT. The CDR3 spans 15 residues. The CDR3 is CASSEVRGQGEKLFF. The CDR3 DNA sequence: TGTGCCAGCAGTGAAGTGAGGGGGCAGGGAGAAAAACTGTTTTTT.

This clone came up once. The chain combines TRBV19 with TRBJ2-5, with 11 bases that match TRBD2. Germline CDR1 reads LNHDA; CDR2 reads SQIVND (reference sequence). This CDR3 region has 14 residues. The junction had 0 bases not matched to a gene; V was cut back by 3 bases and J by 3 bases. The CDR3 reads CASSMTSGEETQYF. The CDR3 bases are TGTGCCAGTAGTATGACTAGCGGGGAAGAGACCCAGTACTTC.

The chain combines TRBV18 with TRBJ2-5, with 12 bases fitting TRBD1. This CDR3 has 15 amino acids. With 1 base clipped from V and 5 bases from J, the junction kept 2 bases outside the gene matches. Germline CDR1 KGHSH, CDR2 LQKENI. Here the CDR3 DNA reads TGTGCCAGCTCACCACAGGGGACAGGGGGCGAGACCCAGTACTTC. The encoded protein is CASSPQGTGGETQYF.

This CDR3 reads CASSERDRGQTEQFF. The CDR3 DNA reads TGTGCCAGCAGTGAAAGGGACAGGGGGCAAACTGAGCAGTTCTTC. The chain couples TRBV2 to TRBJ2-1, with 12 nucleotides matching TRBD1. CDR1 is SNHLY, CDR2 FYNNEI, per germline. The ends lost 2 bases at V and 9 bases at J; junction bases unmatched: 5. CDR3 length equals 15 residues.

V is TRBV27 and J is TRBJ1-4, with D possibly being TRBD1 (5 bases). CDR1 and CDR2 from the germline V gene are MNHEY and SMNVEV (reference sequence). CDR3 size: 15 residues. Trimming left V 2 bases short and J 7 bases short, with 14 bases between. CDR3 nucleotides: TGTGCCAGCAGTTTAGAATCAGGGAACGGTGAAAAACTGTTTTTT. Protein product: CASSLESGNGEKLFF.

The V gene is TRBV28, the J gene TRBJ1-1; D not resolved. Trimming took 6 bases from V and 6 from J, leaving 11 bases between them. This CDR3 comprises 12 residues. Germline-derived CDR1 and CDR2 are MDHEN and SYDVKM. The CDR3 region has the DNA TGTGCCAGCAGCTCCGGTGATTCTGAAGCTTTCTTT. Amino acids: CASSSGDSEAFF. The full variable domain, rest sourced from reference TRBV28 and TRBJ1-1, is DVKVTQSSRYLVKRTGEKVFLECVQDMDHENMFWYRQDPGLGLRLIYFSYDVKMKEKGDIPEGYSVSREKKERFSLILESASTNQTSMYLCASSSGDSEAFFGQGTRLTVV.

The CDR3 nucleotides read TGTGCCAGCAGTTCCCGGACTAGCCCCCAAGAGACCCAGTACTTC. This codes for CASSSRTSPQETQYF. The V call is TRBV6-2 or TRBV6-3, the J call TRBJ2-5; 8 bases are a match to TRBD2. J gave up 1 base and V 4 bases, and 5 bases lay outside the gene matches. The CDR3 spans 15 residues. Germline CDR1 MNHEY, CDR2 SVGEGT.

This sequence joins TRBV21-1 and TRBJ2-7; TRBD1, the table's D call, lacks a check against the DNA. TRBV21-1 is labeled a pseudogene. The CDR3 has 15 residues. Here the CDR3 DNA reads TGTGCCAGCACCTTAATGGCACATTCTTCCTACGAGCAGTACGTC. It codes for CASTLMAHSSYEQYV.

The rearrangement links TRBV7-2 to TRBJ2-7; 9 nucleotides match TRBD2. The CDR3 extends over 15 amino acids. CDR1 is SGHTA, CDR2 FQGNSA, per germline. J lost 3 bases, V lost 5 bases, and 8 bases had no gene match. CDR3 amino acids: CASSPISGGDYEQYF. As DNA, the CDR3 is TGTGCCAGCAGCCCGATTAGCGGGGGTGACTACGAGCAGTACTTC.

The rearrangement joins TRBV6-5 to TRBJ2-1; 10 bases align to TRBD2. V was pared by 6 bases and J by 15 bases, with 5 bases of the junction left unmatched. The germline V gene has CDR1 MNHEY and CDR2 SVGAGI. This CDR3 has 11 residues. As DNA, the CDR3 is TGTGCCAGCAGCGGAGCGGGGGGGTTGTTCTTC. Amino acid sequence: CASSGAGGLFF.